This T cell receptor (beta chain) appears in the sequencing data of a study of blood T cell repertoires in COVID-19. Turning to the study itself: Collection of acute and convalescent COVID-19 samples took place in the United States, Italy and Spain. Nucleic acid was either cDNA or gDNA, and it came from T cells, B-cell-depleted T cells, or PBMCs.

Trimming at V came to 5 bases and at J to 5 bases, leaving 10 bases not matched to a gene. The V gene's germline CDR1 is MGHDK and CDR2 SYGVNS. The CDR3 runs 15 residues. Original handling: The authors estimated nucleated cell counts from reference gene primer amplification. Clones were sequenced by immunoSEQ multiplex PCR, and TCRdb holds only the in-frame ones, with some missing. D and trimming were read from the DNA, whereas the V and J calls and clone size are those reported in that table. In the table there are fewer than 150,000 clones, approximately 87% of which are singletons. The chain links TRBV25-1 to TRBJ1-1; the match to TRBD1 covers 8 bases. The TCR was taken from a middle-aged woman with acute or convalescent COVID-19. The sequencing input was peripheral blood. CDR3 in amino acids: CASSRSPTGATEAFF. The CDR3 DNA is TGTGCCAGCAGTAGATCTCCGACAGGGGCGACTGAAGCTTTCTTT.